This T cell receptor beta chain was recorded in a study of OX40 agonist ivuxolimab in advanced cancers. Per the germline V gene, CDR1 is MDHEN and CDR2 is SYDVKM. The CDR3 length is 16 residues. V was pared by 6 bases and J by 2 bases, with 6 bases of the junction left unmatched. TCRdb's table, derived via immunoSEQ multiplex PCR, lists solely in-frame clones and lacks some. Of thousands of clones in the sample, nearly 70% are singletons; the top ten hold around 20%. Overall study results and limits: Average numbers of expanded clones were greater in CD8+ T cells than in CD4+.

This clone was recorded a few times. As yet, its antigen is unknown. This sequence originates from an adult with an advanced solid tumor such as melanoma, head and neck, liver or kidney cancer. V gene TRBV28 combines with J gene TRBJ2-1; 11 positions match TRBD2. This specimen consisted of CD4+ or CD8+ T cells sorted from blood, obtained in a trial of the OX40 agonist ivuxolimab. In DNA, the CDR3 is TGTGCCAGCAGCCGACTAGCGGGACAACCCTACAATGAGCAGTTCTTC. Protein product: CASSRLAGQPYNEQFF.